This T cell receptor (beta chain) emerged from a study of T cells after posttransplantation cyclophosphamide. Some clones are missing from TCRdb's copy, which holds only in-frame ones; the method was immunoSEQ multiplex PCR. Of 45,000 to 65,000 clones in the sample, 86% are singletons; the top ten hold 2.8%. For this clone: The antigen is undetermined.

CDR3 length equals 11 residues. Trimming pared 7 bases from V and 11 bases from J, leaving 18 bases between. Per germline, CDR1 SQVTM and CDR2 ANQGSEA. General study points: After PTCy, TRB diversity resembled that of CNI/methotrexate controls.

The chain carries TRBV29-1 and TRBJ2-7; D call uncertain. This clonotype originated in a man under 40 with a blood cancer, CMV-positive, and with a related stem cell donor. Sequencing was performed on PBMCs. The CDR3 nucleotides read TGCAGCGCCCAAGACCCGTCGGCGGAGTACTTC. It encodes CSAQDPSAEYF.